This T cell receptor beta chain was retrieved from a study of graft-versus-host responses after intestinal transplantation. The table came from immunoSEQ multiplex PCR; TCRdb's copy has only in-frame clones and leaves some out. The repertoire holds more than 70,000 clones, with 90% as singletons. In its sample, this clone was seen a few times. Its antigen is not identified. V dropped 5 bases and J dropped 6 bases, with 5 bases sitting between them. Germline V lookup: CDR1 MNHNY, CDR2 SVGAGI (reference sequence). The CDR3 sequence is 12 residues long. The chain recombines TRBV6-6 with TRBJ1-6; D gene ambiguous. This receptor was taken from a human donor who received an intestinal transplant. The sequences come from unstimulated CD4+ T cells sorted from spleen or lymph node cells, collected before intestinal transplant. CDR3 nucleotide sequence: TGTGCCAGCAGTGAGCCTAATTCACCCCTCCACTTT. Protein sequence: CASSEPNSPLHF.